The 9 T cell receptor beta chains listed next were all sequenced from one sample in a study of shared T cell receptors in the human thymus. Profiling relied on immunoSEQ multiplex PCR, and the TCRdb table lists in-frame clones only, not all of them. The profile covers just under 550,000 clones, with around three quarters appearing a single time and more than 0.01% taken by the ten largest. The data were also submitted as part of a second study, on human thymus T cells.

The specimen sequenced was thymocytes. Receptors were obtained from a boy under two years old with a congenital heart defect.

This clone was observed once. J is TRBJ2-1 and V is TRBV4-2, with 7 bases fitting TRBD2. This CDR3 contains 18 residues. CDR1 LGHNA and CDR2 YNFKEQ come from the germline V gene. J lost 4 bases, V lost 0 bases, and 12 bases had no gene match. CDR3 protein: CASSQDGPLAGDYNEQFF. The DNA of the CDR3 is TGTGCCAGCAGCCAAGATGGGCCCTTGGCGGGAGATTACAATGAGCAGTTCTTC.

The CDR3 reads CASSSQGSLYEQYF. The CDR3 DNA follows: TGTGCCAGCAGCTCACAGGGGAGTTTATACGAGCAGTACTTC. The genes are TRBV7-2 and TRBJ2-7; 7 nucleotides line up with TRBD1. From germline, CDR1 is SGHTA and CDR2 FQGNSA. V was pared by 4 bases and J by 4 bases, with 7 bases of the junction left unmatched. This CDR3 comprises 14 residues.

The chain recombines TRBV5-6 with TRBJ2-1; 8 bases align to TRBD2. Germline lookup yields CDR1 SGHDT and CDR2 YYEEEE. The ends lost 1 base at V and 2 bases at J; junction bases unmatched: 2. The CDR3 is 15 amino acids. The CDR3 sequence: CASSLPSGPYNEQFF. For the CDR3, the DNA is TGTGCCAGCAGCTTGCCTAGCGGGCCCTACAATGAGCAGTTCTTC.

CDR3 residues: CAWGTGGKTGELFF. The CDR3 DNA follows: TGTGCCTGGGGGACAGGGGGCAAGACCGGGGAGCTGTTTTTT. The chain combines TRBV30 with TRBJ2-2; 12 nucleotides agree with TRBD1. Germline V lookup: CDR1 GTSNPN, CDR2 SVGIG (reference sequence). Trimming at V came to 5 bases and at J to 5 bases, leaving 3 bases not matched to a gene. This CDR3 is 14 amino acids long.

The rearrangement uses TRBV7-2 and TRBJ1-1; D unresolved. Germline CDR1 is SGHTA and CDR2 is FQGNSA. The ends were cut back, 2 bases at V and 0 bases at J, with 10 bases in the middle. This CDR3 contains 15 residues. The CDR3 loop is CASSLFPSMNTEAFF. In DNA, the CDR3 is TGTGCCAGCAGCTTATTCCCGAGTATGAACACTGAAGCTTTCTTT.

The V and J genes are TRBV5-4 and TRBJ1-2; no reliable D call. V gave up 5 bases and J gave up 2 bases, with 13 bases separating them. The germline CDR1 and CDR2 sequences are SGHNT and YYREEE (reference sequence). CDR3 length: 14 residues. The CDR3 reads CASRDPRGNYGYTF. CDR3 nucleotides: TGTGCCAGCAGGGACCCTCGAGGGAACTATGGCTACACCTTC. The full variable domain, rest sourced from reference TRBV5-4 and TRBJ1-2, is ETGVTQSPTHLIKTRGQQVTLRCSSQSGHNTVSWYQQALGQGPQFIFQYYREEENGRGNFPPRFSGLQFPNYSSELNVNALELDDSALYLCASRDPRGNYGYTFGSGTRLTVV.

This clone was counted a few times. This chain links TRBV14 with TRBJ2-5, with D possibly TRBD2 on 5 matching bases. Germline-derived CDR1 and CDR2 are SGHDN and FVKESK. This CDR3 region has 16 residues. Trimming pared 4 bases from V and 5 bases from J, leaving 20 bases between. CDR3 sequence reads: CASSPGKACRAETQYF. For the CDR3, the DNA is TGTGCCAGCAGCCCCGGGAAGGCGTGTCGCGCCGAGACCCAGTACTTC.

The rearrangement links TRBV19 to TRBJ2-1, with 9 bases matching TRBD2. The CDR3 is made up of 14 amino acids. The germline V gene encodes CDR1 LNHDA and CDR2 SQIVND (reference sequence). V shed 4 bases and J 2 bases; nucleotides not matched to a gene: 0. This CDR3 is CASSSGRAYNEQFF. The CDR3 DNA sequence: TGTGCCAGTAGTAGCGGGAGGGCCTACAATGAGCAGTTCTTC.

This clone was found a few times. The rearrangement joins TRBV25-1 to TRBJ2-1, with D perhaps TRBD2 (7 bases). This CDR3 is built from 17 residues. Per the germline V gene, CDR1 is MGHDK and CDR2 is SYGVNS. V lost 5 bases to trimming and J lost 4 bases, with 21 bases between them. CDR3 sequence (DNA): TGTGCCAGCAGTTCCAACCTGGTAGGGGGGGAGTACAATGAGCAGTTCTTC. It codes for CASSSNLVGGEYNEQFF.